This T cell receptor (beta chain) came from a study of blood T cell repertoires in COVID-19. Study context: COVID-19 samples collected from the United States, Italy and Spain covered acute and convalescent phases. From T cells, B-cell-depleted T cells, or PBMCs came the material, which was cDNA or gDNA.

This clone was detected only a few times. Trimming removed 4 bases from V and 7 bases from J; junction bases left unmatched: 12. The CDR3 is 17 amino acids. Germline V gene lookup returns CDR1 MNHEY and CDR2 SVGEGT. Original data processing: Reference gene primer amplification in the assay estimated nucleated cell counts. This table comes from immunoSEQ multiplex PCR, and its TCRdb copy is limited to in-frame clones, with some not included. From that table come the V and J calls and clone size; the DNA was used to work out D and trimming. The table lists roughly 280,000 clones, roughly 86% of them singletons, with about 8.6% in the top ten.

Source material: peripheral blood. The chain combines TRBV6-2 or TRBV6-3 with TRBJ1-4; the match to TRBD1 covers 10 bases. This sequence originates from a middle-aged man with active or convalescent COVID-19. The CDR3 region is CASSSPGQGTLGEKLFF. For the CDR3, the DNA is TGTGCCAGCAGTTCGCCGGGACAGGGGACTCTAGGTGAAAAACTGTTTTTT.